This TCR beta chain was identified during a study of blood T cell repertoires in COVID-19. Turning to the study itself: The United States, Italy and Spain supplied acute and convalescent COVID-19 samples. Sample material is recorded as cDNA or gDNA derived from T cells, B-cell-depleted T cells, or PBMCs.

The CDR3 spans 14 residues. V dropped 4 bases and J dropped 8 bases, with 12 bases sitting between them. Germline V gene lookup returns CDR1 MDHEN and CDR2 SYDVKM. In the study's own analysis: By means of reference gene primer amplification, nucleated cell counts were estimated. Profiling relied on immunoSEQ multiplex PCR, and the TCRdb table lists in-frame clones only, not all of them. D and trimming come from the DNA, and the V and J calls and clone size come from that table. The sample lists around 200,000 clones, 65% to 85% occurring once. This receptor was identified in a man aged 50-60 years with active or convalescent COVID-19. The source material was peripheral blood. The gene calls are TRBV28 and TRBJ1-6; the D is unclear. CDR3 loop: CASSSPAGDSPLHF. The CDR3 nucleotides are TGTGCCAGCAGTTCTCCCGCGGGTGATTCACCCCTCCACTTT.